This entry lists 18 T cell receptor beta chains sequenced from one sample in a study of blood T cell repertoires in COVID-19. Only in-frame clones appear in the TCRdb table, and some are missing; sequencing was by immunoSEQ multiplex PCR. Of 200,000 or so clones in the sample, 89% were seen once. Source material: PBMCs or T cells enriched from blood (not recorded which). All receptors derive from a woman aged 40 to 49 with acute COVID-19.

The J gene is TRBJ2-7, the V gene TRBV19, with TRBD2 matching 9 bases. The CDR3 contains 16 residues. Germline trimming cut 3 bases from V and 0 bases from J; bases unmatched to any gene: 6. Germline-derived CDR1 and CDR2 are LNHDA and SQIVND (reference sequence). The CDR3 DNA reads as TGTGCCAGTAGTATGGTTGGCGGGAGGGCCTCCTACGAGCAGTACTTC. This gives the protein CASSMVGGRASYEQYF.

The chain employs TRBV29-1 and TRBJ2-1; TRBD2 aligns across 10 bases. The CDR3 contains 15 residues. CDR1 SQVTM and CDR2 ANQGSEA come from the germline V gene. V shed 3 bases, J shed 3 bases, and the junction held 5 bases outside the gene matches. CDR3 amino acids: CSVDYSGRSYNEQFF. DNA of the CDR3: TGCAGCGTTGACTATAGCGGGAGGAGCTACAATGAGCAGTTCTTC.

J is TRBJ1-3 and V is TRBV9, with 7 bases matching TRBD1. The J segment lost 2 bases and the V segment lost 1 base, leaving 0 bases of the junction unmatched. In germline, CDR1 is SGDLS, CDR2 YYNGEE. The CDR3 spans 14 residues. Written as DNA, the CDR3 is TGTGCCAGCAGCGTAACAGGGGCTGGAAACACCATATATTTT. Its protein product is CASSVTGAGNTIYF. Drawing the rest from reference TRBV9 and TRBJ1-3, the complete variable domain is DSGVTQTPKHLITATGQRVTLRCSPRSGDLSVYWYQQSLDQGLQFLIQYYNGEERAKGNILERFSAQQFPDLHSELNLSSLELGDSALYFCASSVTGAGNTIYFGEGSWLTVV.

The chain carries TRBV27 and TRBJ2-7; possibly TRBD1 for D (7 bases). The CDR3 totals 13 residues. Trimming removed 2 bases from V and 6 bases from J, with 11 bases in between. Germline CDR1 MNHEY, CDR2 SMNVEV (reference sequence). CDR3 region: CASSLQGGPEQYF. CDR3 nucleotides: TGTGCCAGCAGTTTACAGGGGGGTCCCGAGCAGTACTTC.

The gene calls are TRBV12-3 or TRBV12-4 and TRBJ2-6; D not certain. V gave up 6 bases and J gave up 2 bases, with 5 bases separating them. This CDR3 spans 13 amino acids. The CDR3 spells CASSPTGANVLTF. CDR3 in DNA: TGTGCCAGCAGCCCCACTGGGGCCAACGTCCTGACTTTC.

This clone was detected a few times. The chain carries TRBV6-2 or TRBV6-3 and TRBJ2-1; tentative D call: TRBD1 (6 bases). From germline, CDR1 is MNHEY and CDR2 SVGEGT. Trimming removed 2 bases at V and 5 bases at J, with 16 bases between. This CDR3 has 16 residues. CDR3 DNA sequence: TGTGCCAGCAGTTACGGGGGCGTGGCGATAAACAATGAGCAGTTCTTC. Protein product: CASSYGGVAINNEQFF.

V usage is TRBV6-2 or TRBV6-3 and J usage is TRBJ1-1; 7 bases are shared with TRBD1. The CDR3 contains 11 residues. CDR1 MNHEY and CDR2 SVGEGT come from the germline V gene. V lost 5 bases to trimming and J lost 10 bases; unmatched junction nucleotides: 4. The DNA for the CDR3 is TGTGCCAGCAGTCGGGACAGTCGAGCTTTCTTT. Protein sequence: CASSRDSRAFF.

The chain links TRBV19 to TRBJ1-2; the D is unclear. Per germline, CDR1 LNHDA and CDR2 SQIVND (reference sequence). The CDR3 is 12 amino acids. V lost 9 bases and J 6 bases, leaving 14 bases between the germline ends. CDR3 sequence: CASSAPDDGYTF. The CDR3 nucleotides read TGTGCCAGCAGCGCCCCAGATGATGGCTACACCTTC.

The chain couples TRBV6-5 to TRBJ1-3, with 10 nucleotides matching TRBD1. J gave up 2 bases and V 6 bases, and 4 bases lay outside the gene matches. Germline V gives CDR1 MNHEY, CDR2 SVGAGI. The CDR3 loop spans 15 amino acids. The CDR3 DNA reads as TGTGCCAGCAGACGGACAGGGGGGACTGGAAACACCATATATTTT. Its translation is CASRRTGGTGNTIYF.

DNA of the CDR3: TGTGCCAGTAGAGGGGGACCGGATAATGAAAAACTGTTTTTT. Translating gives CASRGGPDNEKLFF. The rearrangement uses TRBV19 and TRBJ1-4, with D maybe TRBD1 (6 bases). V was pared by 6 bases and J by 4 bases, with 12 bases between. This CDR3 comprises 14 residues. CDR1 and CDR2 (germline): LNHDA, SQIVND (reference sequence).

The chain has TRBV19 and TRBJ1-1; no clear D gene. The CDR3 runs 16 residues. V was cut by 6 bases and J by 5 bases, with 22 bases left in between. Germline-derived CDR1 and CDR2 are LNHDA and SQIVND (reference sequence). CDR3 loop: CASRVWGEEIRTEAFF. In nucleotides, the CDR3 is TGTGCCAGTAGGGTTTGGGGAGAGGAAATAAGGACTGAAGCTTTCTTT. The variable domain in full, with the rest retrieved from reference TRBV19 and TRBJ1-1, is DGGITQSPKYLFRKEGQNVTLSCEQNLNHDAMYWYRQDPGQGLRLIYYSQIVNDFQKGDIAEGYSVSREKKESFPLTVTSAQKNPTAFYLCASRVWGEEIRTEAFFGQGTRLTVV.

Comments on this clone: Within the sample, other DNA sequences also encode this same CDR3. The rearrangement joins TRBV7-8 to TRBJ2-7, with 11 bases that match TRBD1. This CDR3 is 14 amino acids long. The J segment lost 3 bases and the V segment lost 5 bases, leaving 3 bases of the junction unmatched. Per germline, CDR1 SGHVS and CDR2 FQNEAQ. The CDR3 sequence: CASSPGTGGYEQYF. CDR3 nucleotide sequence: TGTGCCAGCAGCCCGGGGACAGGGGGCTACGAGCAGTACTTC.

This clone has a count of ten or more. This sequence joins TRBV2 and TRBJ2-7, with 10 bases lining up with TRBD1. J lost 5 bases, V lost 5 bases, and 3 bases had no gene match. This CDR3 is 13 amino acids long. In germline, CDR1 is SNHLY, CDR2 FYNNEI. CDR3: CASSRDRGNEQYF. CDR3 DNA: TGTGCCAGCAGTCGGGACAGGGGAAACGAGCAGTACTTC.

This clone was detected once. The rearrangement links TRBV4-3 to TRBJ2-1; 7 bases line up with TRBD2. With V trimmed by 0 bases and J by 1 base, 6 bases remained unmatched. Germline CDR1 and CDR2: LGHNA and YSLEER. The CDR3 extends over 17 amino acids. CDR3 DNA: TGCGCCAGCAGCCAAGATACCAGGCGGGAGTCCTACAATGAGCAGTTCTTC. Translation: CASSQDTRRESYNEQFF.

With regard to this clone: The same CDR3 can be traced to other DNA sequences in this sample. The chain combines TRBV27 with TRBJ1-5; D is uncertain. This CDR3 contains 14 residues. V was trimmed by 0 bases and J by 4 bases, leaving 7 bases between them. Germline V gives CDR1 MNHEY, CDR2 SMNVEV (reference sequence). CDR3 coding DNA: TGTGCCAGCAGTTTATCGGCGGGAAATCAGCCCCAGCATTTT. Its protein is CASSLSAGNQPQHF.

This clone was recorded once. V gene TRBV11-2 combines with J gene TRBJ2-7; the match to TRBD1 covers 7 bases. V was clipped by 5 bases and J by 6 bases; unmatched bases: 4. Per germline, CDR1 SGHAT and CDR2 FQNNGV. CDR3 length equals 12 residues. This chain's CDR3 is CASSKTGLEQYF. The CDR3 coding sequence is TGTGCCAGCAGCAAGACAGGGCTCGAGCAGTACTTC.

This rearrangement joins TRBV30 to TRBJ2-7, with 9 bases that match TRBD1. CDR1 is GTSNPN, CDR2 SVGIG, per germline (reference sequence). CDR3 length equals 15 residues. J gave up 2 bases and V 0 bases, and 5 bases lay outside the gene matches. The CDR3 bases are TGTGCCTGGAGTGTCGGGGGACAGGGTGCCTACGAGCAGTACTTC. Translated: CAWSVGGQGAYEQYF.

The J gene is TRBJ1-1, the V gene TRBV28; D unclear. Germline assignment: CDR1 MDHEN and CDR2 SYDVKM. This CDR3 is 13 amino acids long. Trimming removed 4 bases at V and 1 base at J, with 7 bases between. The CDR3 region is CASSWASNTEAFF. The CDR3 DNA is TGTGCCAGCAGTTGGGCCTCGAACACTGAAGCTTTCTTT.